This is a list of T cell receptor beta chains from one sample in a study of blood T cell repertoires in COVID-19. Data came from immunoSEQ multiplex PCR; TCRdb stores just in-frame clones and leaves some out. This table holds approximately 180,000 clones, about 77% found once. Input material: PBMCs or T cells enriched from blood (not recorded which). Receptors originate from a woman aged 50 to 60 with acute COVID-19. Each CDR3 is given with its conserved first and last residue. The order of the fields is J gene, clone size, CDR3 length, D gene, V gene, CDR3 DNA, CDR3 protein. A D gene is named only where the DNA matches it firmly. Size is stated for part of the rows, as once, few or many counts, or as a class when the clone is expanded.

>TRBJ1-1|once|15|TRBD1|TRBV19
TGTGCCAGTAGTATAGACAGGGGGCGGATAGCTGAAGCTTTCTTT
CASSIDRGRIAEAFF
>TRBJ2-1|few|15|NA|TRBV4-3
TGCGCCAGCAGCCAAGACTGGTGGACTTACAATGAGCAGTTCTTC
CASSQDWWTYNEQFF
>TRBJ1-5|NA|13|NA|TRBV19
TGTGCCAGTAGTGAGACAGGAACTCAGCCCCAGCATTTT
CASSETGTQPQHF
>TRBJ1-2|NA|15|TRBD1|TRBV28
TGTGCCATTTCTCAGGGGGCTTTGTTGGTTTCTGGCTACACCTTC
CAISQGALLVSGYTF
>TRBJ1-5|NA|15|NA|TRBV7-8
TGTGCCAGCAGCCCTTCGTGGGGGCAGAATCAGCCCCAGCATTTT
CASSPSWGQNQPQHF
>TRBJ1-6|few|13|NA|TRBV7-8
TGTGCCAGCAGCTTATCCGGGACTGAACCCCTCCACTTT
CASSLSGTEPLHF
>TRBJ2-5|NA|13|NA|TRBV7-7
TGTGCTAGCAGCTTAGACCGGTGGGAGACCCAGTACTTC
CASSLDRWETQYF
>TRBJ1-1|NA|15|NA|TRBV30
TGTGCCTGGAGTAGGCCAGCACAGGGAGCGAGGGTAGCTTTCTTT
CAWSRPAQGARVAFF
>TRBJ1-4|NA|15|NA|TRBV10-2
TGCGCCAGCAAACCCAACTGGGGGCAGGGTGAAAAACTGTTTTTT
CASKPNWGQGEKLFF
>TRBJ2-4|NA|16|NA|TRBV2
TGTGCCAGCAGTGAAAGGGGGGGCCAGGCCAAAAACATTCAGTACTTC
CASSERGGQAKNIQYF
>TRBJ1-5|NA|13|NA|TRBV28
TGTGCCAGCAGTTTATACGGGGGTCAGCCCCAGCATTTT
CASSLYGGQPQHF
>TRBJ2-5|NA|13|TRBD1|TRBV12-3/TRBV12-4
TGTGCCAGCAAGAAGGGGGCGGAAGAGACCCAGTACTTC
CASKKGAEETQYF
>TRBJ2-5|few|14|TRBD1|TRBV3-1/TRBV3-2
TGTGCCAGTAGGTCTCAGGGGGCACAAGAGACCCAGTACTTC
CASRSQGAQETQYF
>TRBJ1-2|NA|16|TRBD1|TRBV28
TGTGCCAGCAGTTTAAAGGCAACAGGGGGCTCGTGGGGCTACACCTTC
CASSLKATGGSWGYTF
>TRBJ1-4|NA|16|TRBD1|TRBV7-9
TGTGCCAGCAGCGCGGACAGGCTGGTTGCTAATGAAAAACTGTTTTTT
CASSADRLVANEKLFF
>TRBJ2-3|once|17|TRBD2|TRBV5-8
TGTGCCAGCAGCTTAGCGGGACTAGCGGGGCCTGGGGATACGCAGTATTTT
CASSLAGLAGPGDTQYF
>TRBJ1-5|NA|16|TRBD1|TRBV20-1
TGCAGTGCTAGTTATGGGACAGCTAATAGCAATCAGCCCCAGCATTTT
CSASYGTANSNQPQHF
>TRBJ1-2|few|14|NA|TRBV5-4
TGTGCCAGCAGCTTATATGGGGCAGGCTATGGCTACACCTTC
CASSLYGAGYGYTF
>TRBJ2-1|NA|16|TRBD1|TRBV19
TGTGCCAGTAGTCCCACCCCGGGACAGCGAATTTATGAGCAGTTCTTC
CASSPTPGQRIYEQFF
>TRBJ2-5|NA|10|NA|TRBV29-1
TGCAGCGTTGAACGGGAGACCCAGTACTTC
CSVERETQYF
>TRBJ2-4|NA|14|NA|TRBV19
TGTGCCAGCGTAGGAGGTCTAGCCAAAAACATTCAGTACTTC
CASVGGLAKNIQYF
>TRBJ1-5|NA|17|NA|TRBV4-1
TGCGCCAGCAGCCAATCTCGGGGGGCAGGGCGCAATCAGCCCCAGCATTTT
CASSQSRGAGRNQPQHF
>TRBJ2-1|NA|15|NA|TRBV5-1
TGCGCCAGCAGCCCCGGGACTCGATCCTACAATGAGCAGTTCTTC
CASSPGTRSYNEQFF
>TRBJ1-1|NA|15|NA|TRBV4-1
TGCGCCAGCAGCCGGAACTCCGGGACAAACACTGAAGCTTTCTTT
CASSRNSGTNTEAFF
>TRBJ1-2|NA|17|TRBD1|TRBV28
TGTGCCAGCAGACACAACCCGGGACAGGGGGTAGGCTATGGCTACACCTTC
CASRHNPGQGVGYGYTF
>TRBJ1-1|NA|13|NA|TRBV11-2
TGTGCCAGTAGCTTAACCCAAAGCCAACAAGCTTTCTTT
CASSLTQSQQAFF
>TRBJ1-2|few|16|NA|TRBV18
TGTGCCAGCTCACCAGGCCAGGGCCCACTGAACTATGGCTACACCTTC
CASSPGQGPLNYGYTF
>TRBJ1-3|NA|15|NA|TRBV14
TGTGCCAGCAGCCAATTACACACCTCTGGAAACACCATATATTTT
CASSQLHTSGNTIYF
>TRBJ1-4|few|16|NA|TRBV19
TGTGCCAGTAGTCTTAATCCGGGACTTCTTAATGAAAAACTGTTTTTT
CASSLNPGLLNEKLFF
>TRBJ2-5|NA|13|NA|TRBV11-2
TGTGCCAGCAGCTTATCTAGCGTAGAGACCCAGTACTTC
CASSLSSVETQYF
>TRBJ2-1|once|13|NA|TRBV7-9
TGTGCCAGCACTCCAGGCTCCTACAATGAGCAGTTCTTC
CASTPGSYNEQFF
>TRBJ2-5|NA|12|NA|TRBV7-9
TGTGCCAGCAGTCGAGAGATGGAGACCCAGTACTTC
CASSREMETQYF
>TRBJ2-1|NA|15|TRBD1|TRBV7-7
TGTGCCAGCAGCTCCGGGACAGGGTCCTACAATGAGCAGTTCTTC
CASSSGTGSYNEQFF
>TRBJ2-1|NA|17|NA|TRBV24-1
TGTGCCACCAGTGATTTCAGGGGGTCCGCGGGATACAATGAGCAGTTCTTC
CATSDFRGSAGYNEQFF
>TRBJ2-6|NA|18|TRBD2|TRBV6-2/TRBV6-3
TGTGCCAGCAGTCGGGGACTAGCGGGGGGCTCTGGGGCCAACGTCCTGACTTTC
CASSRGLAGGSGANVLTF
>TRBJ2-3|NA|18|TRBD2|TRBV10-1
TGCGCCAGCAGTGAGTATGGGACTAGCACCTCTAGCACAGATACGCAGTATTTT
CASSEYGTSTSSTDTQYF
>TRBJ2-3|NA|17|TRBD2|TRBV7-2
TGTGCCAGCAGCCGGGGCGGCGGGAGTGGGGGGTCAGATACGCAGTATTTT
CASSRGGGSGGSDTQYF
>TRBJ2-2|NA|17|TRBD1|TRBV7-8
TGTGCCAGCAGCCCAGGCGAGGGGGCAGCGAACACCGGGGAGCTGTTTTTT
CASSPGEGAANTGELFF
>TRBJ1-1|few|13|TRBD1|TRBV11-2
TGTGCCAGCAGCTTAACAGAGGGGGCGCAAGCTTTCTTT
CASSLTEGAQAFF
>TRBJ1-5|NA|14|NA|TRBV28
TGTGCCAGCAGCTGGGGGGTTGGCAATCAGCCCCAGCATTTT
CASSWGVGNQPQHF
>TRBJ1-1|NA|13|NA|TRBV5-6
TGTGCCAGCAGCTGGGGAGGAGGGACTGAAGCTTTCTTT
CASSWGGGTEAFF
>TRBJ1-1|few|14|TRBD1|TRBV5-1
TGCGCCAGCAGCTTGGGGGGACAGAGCCCTGAAGCTTTCTTT
CASSLGGQSPEAFF